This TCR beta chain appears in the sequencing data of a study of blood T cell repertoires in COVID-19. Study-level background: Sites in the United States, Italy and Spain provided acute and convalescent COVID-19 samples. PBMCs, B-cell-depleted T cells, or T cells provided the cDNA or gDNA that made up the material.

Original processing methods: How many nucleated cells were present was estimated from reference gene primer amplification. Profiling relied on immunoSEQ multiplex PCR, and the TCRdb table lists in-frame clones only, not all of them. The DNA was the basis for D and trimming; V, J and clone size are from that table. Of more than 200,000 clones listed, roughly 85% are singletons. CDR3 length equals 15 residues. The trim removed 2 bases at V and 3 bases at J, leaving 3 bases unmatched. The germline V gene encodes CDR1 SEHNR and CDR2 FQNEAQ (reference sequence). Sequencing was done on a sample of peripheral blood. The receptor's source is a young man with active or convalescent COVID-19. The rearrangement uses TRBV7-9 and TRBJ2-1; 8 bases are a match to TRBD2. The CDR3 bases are TGTGCCAGCAGCTTATTAGCGGGACGCTACAATGAGCAGTTCTTC. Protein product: CASSLLAGRYNEQFF.